This T cell receptor (beta chain) was sequenced during a study of somatic mutations in cytotoxic T cells in rheumatoid arthritis. At the level of the study: T-cell populations stained with V beta antibodies were in some cases flow-sorted at nearly 100% purity, including V beta1+ cells that were sequenced for TCRB.

Sequenced by immunoSEQ multiplex PCR; TCRdb stores in-frame clones only, minus some. Found here are some 20,000 clones, roughly two thirds of them singletons; the top ten hold roughly 18%. This CDR3 has 13 residues. Trimming removed 5 bases from V and 8 bases from J, with 13 bases in between. Looked up from germline, CDR1 is PRHDT and CDR2 is FYEKMQ (reference sequence). Positive magnetic bead selection separated CD4+ and CD8+ cells, and flow cytometry confirmed purity. Sequencing was performed on CD8+ T cells sorted from blood. This sequence originates from an adult with rheumatoid arthritis. J is TRBJ2-1 and V is TRBV13; TRBD2 might be the D (6 bases). In DNA, the CDR3 is TGTGCCAGCAGCCTAAATTTAGCGGATGAGCAGTTCTTC. As protein: CASSLNLADEQFF. Full variable domain (missing parts from reference TRBV13 and TRBJ2-1): AAGVIQSPRHLIKEKRETATLKCYPIPRHDTVYWYQQGPGQDPQFLISFYEKMQSDKGSIPDRFSAQQFSDYHSELNMSSLELGDSALYFCASSLNLADEQFFGPGTRLTVL.